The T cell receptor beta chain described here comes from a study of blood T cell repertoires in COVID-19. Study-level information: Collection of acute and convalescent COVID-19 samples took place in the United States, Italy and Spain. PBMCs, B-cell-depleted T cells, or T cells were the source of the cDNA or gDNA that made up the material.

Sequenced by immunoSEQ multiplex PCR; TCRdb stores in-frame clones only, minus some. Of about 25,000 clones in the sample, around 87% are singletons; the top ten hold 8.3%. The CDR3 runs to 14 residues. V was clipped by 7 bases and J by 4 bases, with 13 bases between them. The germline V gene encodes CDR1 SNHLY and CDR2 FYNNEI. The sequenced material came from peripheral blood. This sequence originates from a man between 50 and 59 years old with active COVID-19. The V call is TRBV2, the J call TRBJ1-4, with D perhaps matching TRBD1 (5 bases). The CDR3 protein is CASMEGPLNEKLFF. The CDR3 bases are TGTGCCAGCATGGAGGGGCCACTTAATGAAAAACTGTTTTTT.